The present entry profiles one T cell receptor beta chain with its context. Its antigen is not known. This specimen belongs to a study of molecular identifiers for immune sequencing clone quantification. Study-level background: In replicates, the authors split RNA from roughly 18,000 or 92,000 naive CD8 cells five ways and sequenced four. Study-wide findings and caveats: The share of molecules held by clones above 20 RNA copies was over 98% in effector cells and under 1% in naive cells.

The sorting of naive CD8 T cells used the CD8+CD4-CCR7+CD45RA+ phenotype. Bulk TCR libraries used previously described methods and listed TCR primers. TCRdb independently ran MiXCR on the PCR reads; one entry per CDR3 protein. Of 490,000 or so distinct CDR3 sequences in the sample, about a fifth are singletons; the top ten hold about 0.8%. CDR1 is MGHRA and CDR2 is YSYEKL in the germline V gene. Trimming took 2 bases from V and 4 from J, leaving 14 bases between them. The CDR3 runs 15 residues. The chain employs TRBV4-1 and TRBJ1-2, with D maybe TRBD1 (5 bases). The specimen was naive CD8+ T cells from blood, with Jurkat cell RNA spiked in. Sample subset: FACS-sorted CD8+CD4-CCR7+CD45RA+ naive T cells. The TCR sequence derives from a human donor in good health. Some libraries in this study had Jurkat cell RNA spiked in. The CDR3 protein is CASSQFVGQSYGYTF. CDR3 sequence (DNA): TGCGCCAGCAGCCAATTCGTGGGGCAAAGCTATGGCTACACCTTC.